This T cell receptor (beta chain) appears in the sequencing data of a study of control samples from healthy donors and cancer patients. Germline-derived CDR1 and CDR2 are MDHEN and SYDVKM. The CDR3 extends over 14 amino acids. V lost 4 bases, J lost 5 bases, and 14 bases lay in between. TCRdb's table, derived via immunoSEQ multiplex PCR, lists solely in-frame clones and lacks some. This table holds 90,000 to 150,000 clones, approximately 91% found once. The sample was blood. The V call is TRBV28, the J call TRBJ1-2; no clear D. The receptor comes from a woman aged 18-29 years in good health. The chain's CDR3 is CASSSITGSYGYTF. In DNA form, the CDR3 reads TGTGCCAGCAGTTCTATCACGGGGTCTTATGGCTACACCTTC.